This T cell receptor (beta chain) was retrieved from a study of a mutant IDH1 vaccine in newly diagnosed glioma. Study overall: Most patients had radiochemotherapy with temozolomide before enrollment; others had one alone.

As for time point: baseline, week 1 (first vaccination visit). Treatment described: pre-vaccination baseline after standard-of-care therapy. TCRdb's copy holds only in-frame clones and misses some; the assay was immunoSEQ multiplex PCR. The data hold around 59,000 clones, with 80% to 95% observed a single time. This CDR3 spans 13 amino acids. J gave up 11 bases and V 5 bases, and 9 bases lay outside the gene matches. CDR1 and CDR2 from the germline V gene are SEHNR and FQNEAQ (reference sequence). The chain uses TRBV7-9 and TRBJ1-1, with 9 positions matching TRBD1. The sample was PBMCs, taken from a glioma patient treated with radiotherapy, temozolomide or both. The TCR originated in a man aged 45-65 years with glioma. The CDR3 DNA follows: TGTGCCAGCAGCAGTACAGGGGGCGCGGGGGCTTTCTTT. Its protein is CASSSTGGAGAFF. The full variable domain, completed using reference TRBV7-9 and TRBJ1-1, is DTGVSQNPRHKITKRGQNVTFRCDPISEHNRLYWYRQTLGQGPEFLTYFQNEAQLEKSRLLSDRFSAERPKGSFSTLEIQRTEQGDSAMYLCASSSTGGAGAFFGQGTRLTVV.